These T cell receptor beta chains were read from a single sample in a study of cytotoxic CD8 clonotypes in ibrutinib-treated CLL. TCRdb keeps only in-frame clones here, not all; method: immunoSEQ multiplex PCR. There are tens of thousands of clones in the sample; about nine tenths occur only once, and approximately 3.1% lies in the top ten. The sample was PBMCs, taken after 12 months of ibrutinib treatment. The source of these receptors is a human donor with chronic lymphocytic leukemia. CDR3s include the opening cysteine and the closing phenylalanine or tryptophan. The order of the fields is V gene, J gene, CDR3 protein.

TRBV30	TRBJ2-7	CAWMVGAGGGSSYEQYF
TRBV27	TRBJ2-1	CASSFQNEQFF
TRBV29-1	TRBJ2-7	CSVEDRGQGFYEQYF
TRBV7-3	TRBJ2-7	CASSIGGGLAVYEQYF
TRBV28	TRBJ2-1	CASTLAASGGKFFNEQFF
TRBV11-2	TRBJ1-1	CASSLTENTEAFF
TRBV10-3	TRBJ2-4	CAISTWVHPYF
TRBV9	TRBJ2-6	CASSPLTGGAGANVLTF
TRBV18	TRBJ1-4	CASSPGREKLFF
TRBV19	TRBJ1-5	CASSSAGHWDYSNQPQHF
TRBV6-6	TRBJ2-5	CASSYSLGREFIQYF
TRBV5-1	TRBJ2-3	CASSFLSGRAGRGTDTQYF
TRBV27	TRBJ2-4	CASSPRTGSLSKNIQYF
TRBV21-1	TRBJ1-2	CASSKGGTF
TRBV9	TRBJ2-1	CASSVAVAGGSRVADEQFF
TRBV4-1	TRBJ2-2	CASSQERVSGELFF
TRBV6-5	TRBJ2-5	CASSYGTGGETQYF
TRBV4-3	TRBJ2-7	CASSQWTTGEYEQYF
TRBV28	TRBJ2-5	CASSLWQATEETQYF
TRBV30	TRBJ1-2	CAWSPRGTRGYTF
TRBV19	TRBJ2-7	CASSIRRGYEQYF
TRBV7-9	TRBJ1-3	CASSSEDRAGNTIYF